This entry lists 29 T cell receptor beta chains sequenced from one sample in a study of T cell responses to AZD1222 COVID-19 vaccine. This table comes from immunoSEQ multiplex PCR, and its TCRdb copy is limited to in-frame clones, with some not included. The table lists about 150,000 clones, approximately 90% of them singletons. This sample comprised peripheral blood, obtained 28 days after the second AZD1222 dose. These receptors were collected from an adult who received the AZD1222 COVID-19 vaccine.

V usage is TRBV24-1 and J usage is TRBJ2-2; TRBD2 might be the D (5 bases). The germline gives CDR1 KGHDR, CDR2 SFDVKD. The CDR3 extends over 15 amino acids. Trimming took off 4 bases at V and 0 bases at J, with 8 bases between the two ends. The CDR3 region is CATSDRGANTGELFF. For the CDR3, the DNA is TGTGCCACCAGTGACCGGGGAGCGAACACCGGGGAGCTGTTTTTT.

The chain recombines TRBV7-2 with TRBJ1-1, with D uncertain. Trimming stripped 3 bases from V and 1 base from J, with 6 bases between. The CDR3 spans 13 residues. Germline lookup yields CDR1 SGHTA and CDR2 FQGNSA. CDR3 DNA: TGTGCCAGCAGCTTCGAAGGGAACACTGAAGCTTTCTTT. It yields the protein CASSFEGNTEAFF.

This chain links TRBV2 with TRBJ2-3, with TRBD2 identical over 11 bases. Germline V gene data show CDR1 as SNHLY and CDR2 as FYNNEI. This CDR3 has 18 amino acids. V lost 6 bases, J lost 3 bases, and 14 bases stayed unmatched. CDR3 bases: TGTGCCAGCAGCCCCCCGGGACTAGCGGTCCAAAGAACAGATACGCAGTATTTT. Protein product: CASSPPGLAVQRTDTQYF.

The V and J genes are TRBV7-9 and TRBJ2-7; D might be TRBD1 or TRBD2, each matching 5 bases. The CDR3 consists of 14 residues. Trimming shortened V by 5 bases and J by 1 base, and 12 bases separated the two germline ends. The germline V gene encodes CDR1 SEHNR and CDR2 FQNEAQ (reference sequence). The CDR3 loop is CASSPGTHSYEQYF. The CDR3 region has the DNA TGTGCCAGCAGCCCGGGGACGCATTCCTACGAGCAGTACTTC. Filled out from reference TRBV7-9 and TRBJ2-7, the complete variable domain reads DTGVSQNPRHKITKRGQNVTFRCDPISEHNRLYWYRQTLGQGPEFLTYFQNEAQLEKSRLLSDRFSAERPKGSFSTLEIQRTEQGDSAMYLCASSPGTHSYEQYFGPGTRLTVT.

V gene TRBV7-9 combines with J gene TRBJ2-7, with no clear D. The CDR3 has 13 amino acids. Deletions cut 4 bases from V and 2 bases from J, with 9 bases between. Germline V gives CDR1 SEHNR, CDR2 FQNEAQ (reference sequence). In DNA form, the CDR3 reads TGTGCCAGCAGCTACCCAGGCACCTACGAGCAGTACTTC. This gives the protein CASSYPGTYEQYF. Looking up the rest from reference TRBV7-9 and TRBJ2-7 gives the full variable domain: DTGVSQNPRHKITKRGQNVTFRCDPISEHNRLYWYRQTLGQGPEFLTYFQNEAQLEKSRLLSDRFSAERPKGSFSTLEIQRTEQGDSAMYLCASSYPGTYEQYFGPGTRLTVT.

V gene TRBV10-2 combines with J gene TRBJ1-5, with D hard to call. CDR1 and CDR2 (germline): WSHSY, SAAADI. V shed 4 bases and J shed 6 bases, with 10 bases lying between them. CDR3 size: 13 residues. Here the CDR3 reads CASSGPGVQPQHF. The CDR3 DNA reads TGCGCCAGCAGTGGCCCTGGGGTTCAGCCCCAGCATTTT.

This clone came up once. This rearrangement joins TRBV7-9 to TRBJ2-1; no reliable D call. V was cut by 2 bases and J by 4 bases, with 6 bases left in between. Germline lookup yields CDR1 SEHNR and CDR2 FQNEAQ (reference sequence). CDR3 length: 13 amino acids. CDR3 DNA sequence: TGTGCCAGCAGCTTAATTCTGTACAATGAGCAGTTCTTC. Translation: CASSLILYNEQFF. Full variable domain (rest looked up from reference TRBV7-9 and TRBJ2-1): DTGVSQNPRHKITKRGQNVTFRCDPISEHNRLYWYRQTLGQGPEFLTYFQNEAQLEKSRLLSDRFSAERPKGSFSTLEIQRTEQGDSAMYLCASSLILYNEQFFGPGTRLTVL.

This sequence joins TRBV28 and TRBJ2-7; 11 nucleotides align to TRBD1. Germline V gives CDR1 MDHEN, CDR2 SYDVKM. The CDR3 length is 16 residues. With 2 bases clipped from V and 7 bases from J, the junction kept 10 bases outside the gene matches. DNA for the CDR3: TGTGCCAGCAGTTTAGAGGGGACAGGGGGGTGGTTGGAGCAGTACTTC. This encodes CASSLEGTGGWLEQYF. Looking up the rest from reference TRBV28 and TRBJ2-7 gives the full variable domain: DVKVTQSSRYLVKRTGEKVFLECVQDMDHENMFWYRQDPGLGLRLIYFSYDVKMKEKGDIPEGYSVSREKKERFSLILESASTNQTSMYLCASSLEGTGGWLEQYFGPGTRLTVT.

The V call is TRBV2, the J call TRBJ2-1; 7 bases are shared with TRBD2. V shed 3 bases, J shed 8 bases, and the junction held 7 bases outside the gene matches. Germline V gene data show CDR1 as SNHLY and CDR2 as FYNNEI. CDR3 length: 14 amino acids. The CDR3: CASSDGGSGYEQFF. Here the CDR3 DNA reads TGTGCCAGCAGTGATGGCGGGAGTGGTTATGAGCAGTTCTTC.

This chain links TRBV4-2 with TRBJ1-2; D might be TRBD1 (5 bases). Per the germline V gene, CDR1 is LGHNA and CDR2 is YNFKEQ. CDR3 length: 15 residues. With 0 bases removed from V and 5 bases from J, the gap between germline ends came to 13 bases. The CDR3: CASSQDPGGVYGYTF. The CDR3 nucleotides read TGTGCCAGCAGCCAAGATCCCGGAGGGGTGTATGGCTACACCTTC.

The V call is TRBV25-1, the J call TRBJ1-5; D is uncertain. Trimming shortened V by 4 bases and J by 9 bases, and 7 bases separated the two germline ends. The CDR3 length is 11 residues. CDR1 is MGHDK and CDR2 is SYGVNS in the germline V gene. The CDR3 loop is CASSATGPQHF. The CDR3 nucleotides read TGTGCCAGCAGTGCCACGGGGCCCCAGCATTTT.

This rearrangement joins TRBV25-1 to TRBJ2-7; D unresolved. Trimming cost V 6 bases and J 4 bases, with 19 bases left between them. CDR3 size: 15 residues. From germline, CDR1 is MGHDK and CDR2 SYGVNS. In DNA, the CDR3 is TGTGCCAGCAGCCCCATTCAGCGCTCGGTTTACGAGCAGTACTTC. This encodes CASSPIQRSVYEQYF.

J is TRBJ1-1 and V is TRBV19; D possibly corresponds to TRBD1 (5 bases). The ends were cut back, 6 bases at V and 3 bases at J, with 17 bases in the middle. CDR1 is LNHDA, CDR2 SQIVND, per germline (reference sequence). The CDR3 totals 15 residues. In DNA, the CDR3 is TGTGCCAGTAGGGGACGTCGGGCTGTGGACACTGAAGCTTTCTTT. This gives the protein CASRGRRAVDTEAFF.

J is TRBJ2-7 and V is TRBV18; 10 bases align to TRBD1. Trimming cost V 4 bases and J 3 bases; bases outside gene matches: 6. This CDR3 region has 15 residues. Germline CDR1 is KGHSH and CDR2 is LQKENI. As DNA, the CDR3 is TGTGCCAGCTCACGGACAGGGGGACCCAGCTACGAGCAGTACTTC. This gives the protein CASSRTGGPSYEQYF. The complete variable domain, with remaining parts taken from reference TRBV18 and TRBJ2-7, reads NAGVMQNPRHLVRRRGQEARLRCSPMKGHSHVYWYRQLPEEGLKFMVYLQKENIIDESGMPKERFSAEFPKEGPSILRIQQVVRGDSAAYFCASSRTGGPSYEQYFGPGTRLTVT.

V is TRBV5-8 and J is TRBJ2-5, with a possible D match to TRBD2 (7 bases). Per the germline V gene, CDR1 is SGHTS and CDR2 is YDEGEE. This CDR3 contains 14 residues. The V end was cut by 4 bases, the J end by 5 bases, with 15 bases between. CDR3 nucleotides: TGTGCCAGCAGCCCCGGGGGGCCCAGGGAGACCCAGTACTTC. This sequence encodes CASSPGGPRETQYF.

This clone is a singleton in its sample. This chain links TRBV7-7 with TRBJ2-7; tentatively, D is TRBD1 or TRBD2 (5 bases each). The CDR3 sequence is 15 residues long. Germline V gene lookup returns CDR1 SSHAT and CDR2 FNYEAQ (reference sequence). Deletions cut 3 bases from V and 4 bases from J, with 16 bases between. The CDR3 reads CASSLNPGTPYEQYF. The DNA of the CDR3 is TGTGCCAGCAGCTTGAATCCCGGGACCCCTTACGAGCAGTACTTC.

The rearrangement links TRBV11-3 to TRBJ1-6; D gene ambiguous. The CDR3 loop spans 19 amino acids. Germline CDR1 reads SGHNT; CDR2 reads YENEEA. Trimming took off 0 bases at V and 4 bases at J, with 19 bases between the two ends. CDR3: CASSLEVLFPERYNSPLHF. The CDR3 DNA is TGTGCCAGCAGCTTAGAAGTCCTATTTCCGGAGCGATATAATTCACCCCTCCACTTT.

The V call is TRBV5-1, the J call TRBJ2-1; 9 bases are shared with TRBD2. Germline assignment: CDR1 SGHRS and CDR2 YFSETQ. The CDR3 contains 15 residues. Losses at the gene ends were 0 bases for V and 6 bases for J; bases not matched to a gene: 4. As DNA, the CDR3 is TGCGCCAGCAGCTTGGGACTAGCGGCCGTCAATGAGCAGTTCTTC. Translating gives CASSLGLAAVNEQFF.

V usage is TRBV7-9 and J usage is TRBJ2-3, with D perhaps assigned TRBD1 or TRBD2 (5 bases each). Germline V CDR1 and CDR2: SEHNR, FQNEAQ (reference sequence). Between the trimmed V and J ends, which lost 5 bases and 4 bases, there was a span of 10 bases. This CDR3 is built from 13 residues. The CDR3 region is CASSRGVPDTQYF. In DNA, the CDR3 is TGTGCCAGCAGCCGAGGGGTCCCAGATACGCAGTATTTT.

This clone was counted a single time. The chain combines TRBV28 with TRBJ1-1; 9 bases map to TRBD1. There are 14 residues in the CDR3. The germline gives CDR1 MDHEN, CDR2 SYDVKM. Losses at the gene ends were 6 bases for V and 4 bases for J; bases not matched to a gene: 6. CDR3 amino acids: CASRFPTGGTEAFF. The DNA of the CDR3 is TGTGCCAGCAGGTTCCCGACAGGGGGCACTGAAGCTTTCTTT.

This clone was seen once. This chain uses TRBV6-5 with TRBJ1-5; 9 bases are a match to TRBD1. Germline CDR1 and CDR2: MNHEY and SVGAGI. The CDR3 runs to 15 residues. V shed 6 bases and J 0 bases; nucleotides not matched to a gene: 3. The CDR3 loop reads CASRADRGSNQPQHF. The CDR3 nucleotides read TGTGCCAGCAGAGCGGACAGGGGTAGCAATCAGCCCCAGCATTTT.

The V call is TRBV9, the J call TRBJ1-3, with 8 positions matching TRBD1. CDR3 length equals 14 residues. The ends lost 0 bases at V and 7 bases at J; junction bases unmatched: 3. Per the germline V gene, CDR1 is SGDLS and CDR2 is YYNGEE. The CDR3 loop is CASSVGTGINTIYF. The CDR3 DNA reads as TGTGCCAGCAGCGTAGGGACAGGGATCAACACCATATATTTT.

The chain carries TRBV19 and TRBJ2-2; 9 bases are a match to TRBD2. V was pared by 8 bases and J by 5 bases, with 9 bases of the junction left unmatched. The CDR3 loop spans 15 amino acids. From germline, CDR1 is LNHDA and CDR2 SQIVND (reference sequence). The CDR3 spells CASRALTSGTGELFF. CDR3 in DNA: TGTGCCAGTCGCGCGTTGACTAGCGGAACCGGGGAGCTGTTTTTT. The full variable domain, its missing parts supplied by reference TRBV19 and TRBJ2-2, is DGGITQSPKYLFRKEGQNVTLSCEQNLNHDAMYWYRQDPGQGLRLIYYSQIVNDFQKGDIAEGYSVSREKKESFPLTVTSAQKNPTAFYLCASRALTSGTGELFFGEGSRLTVL.

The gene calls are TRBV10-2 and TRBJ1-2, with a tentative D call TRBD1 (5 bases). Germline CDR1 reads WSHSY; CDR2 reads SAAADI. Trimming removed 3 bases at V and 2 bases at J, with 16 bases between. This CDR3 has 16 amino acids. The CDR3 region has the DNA TGCGCCAGCAGTGACCGGGGACGGCCTATCAACTATGGCTACACCTTC. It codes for CASSDRGRPINYGYTF.

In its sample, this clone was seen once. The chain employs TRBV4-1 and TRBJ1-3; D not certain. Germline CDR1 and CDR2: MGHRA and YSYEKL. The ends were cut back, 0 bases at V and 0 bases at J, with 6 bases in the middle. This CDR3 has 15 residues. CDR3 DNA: TGCGCCAGCAGCCAAGATGGCACCTCTGGAAACACCATATATTTT. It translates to CASSQDGTSGNTIYF.

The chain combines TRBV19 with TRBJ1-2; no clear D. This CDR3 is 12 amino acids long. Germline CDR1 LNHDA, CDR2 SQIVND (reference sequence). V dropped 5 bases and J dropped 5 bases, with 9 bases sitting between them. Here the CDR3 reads CASSAARYGYTF. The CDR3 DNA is TGTGCCAGTAGTGCCGCTAGGTATGGCTACACCTTC.

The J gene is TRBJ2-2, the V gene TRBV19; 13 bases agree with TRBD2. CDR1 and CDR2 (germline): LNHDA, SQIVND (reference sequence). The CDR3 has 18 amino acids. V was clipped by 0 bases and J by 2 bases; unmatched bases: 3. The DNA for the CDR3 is TGTGCCAGTAGTATAGAGACTAGCGGGGGGTATAACACCGGGGAGCTGTTTTTT. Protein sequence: CASSIETSGGYNTGELFF.

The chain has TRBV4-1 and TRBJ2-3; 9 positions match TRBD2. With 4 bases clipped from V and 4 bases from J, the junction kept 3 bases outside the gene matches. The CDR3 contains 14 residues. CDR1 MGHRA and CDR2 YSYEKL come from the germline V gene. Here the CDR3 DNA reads TGCGCCAGCAGCCTGCGGGAGGGTTCAGATACGCAGTATTTT. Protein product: CASSLREGSDTQYF.

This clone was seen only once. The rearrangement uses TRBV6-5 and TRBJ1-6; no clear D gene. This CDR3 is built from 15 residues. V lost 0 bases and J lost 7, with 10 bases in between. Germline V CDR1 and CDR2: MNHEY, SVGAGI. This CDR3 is CASSYSRRENSPLHF. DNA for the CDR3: TGTGCCAGCAGTTACTCTAGGAGAGAGAATTCACCCCTCCACTTT.